Shown below are 30 T cell receptor beta chains from a single sample sequenced in a study of regulatory T cells in long-lasting Graves disease. Both iRepertoire HTBI primers and Arm-PCR of CDR3 regions were used to build the TCR beta libraries. TCRdb redid the calling of the multiplex PCR reads with MiXCR, one entry per CDR3 protein. Of 400,000 to 500,000 distinct CDR3 sequences listed, around 23% are singletons. Documented time point: persistent/refractory GD, antithyroid drugs over 5 years with positive TRAb. PBMCs were the source of the RNA used for TCR sequencing. This sample comprised peripheral blood mononuclear cells (PBMCs), obtained when the disease was refractory, from a patient treated with antithyroid drugs. These receptors all come from a female donor with Graves disease.

The rearrangement uses TRBV19 and TRBJ2-2; D gene ambiguous. This CDR3 contains 15 residues. Germline values: CDR1 LNHDA, CDR2 SQIVND (reference sequence). The V and J ends lost 1 base and 0 bases respectively, with 6 bases between them. CDR3 in amino acids: CASSIGHANTGELFF. The CDR3 DNA follows: TGTGCCAGTAGTATAGGTCACGCGAACACCGGGGAGCTGTTTTTT.

This CDR3 reads CASSVAQDTEAFF. Written as DNA, the CDR3 is TGTGCCAGCAGCGTAGCACAGGACACTGAAGCTTTCTTT. The rearrangement links TRBV9 to TRBJ1-1, with a possible D match to TRBD1 (5 bases). Trimming stripped 0 bases from V and 3 bases from J, with 6 bases between. Per the germline V gene, CDR1 is SGDLS and CDR2 is YYNGEE. This CDR3 comprises 13 residues.

This clonotype was counted at least ten times. The genes are TRBV12-3 or TRBV12-4 and TRBJ1-5; D might be TRBD1 (5 bases). The CDR3 runs 14 residues. Deletions cut 6 bases from V and 6 bases from J, with 15 bases between. CDR3 coding DNA: TGTGCCAGCAGCCTGGGACGCGCGGTTCAGCCCCAGCATTTT. Translation gives CASSLGRAVQPQHF.

Remarks on this clonotype: Being one base from a much bigger clone, this may be a read error. The gene calls are TRBV3-1 and TRBJ2-5; a possible D gene is TRBD2 (7 bases). The CDR3 spans 17 residues. Germline V gene sequence: CDR1 LGHDT, CDR2 YNNKEL (reference sequence). V lost 4 bases to trimming and J lost 0 bases, with 18 bases between them. As DNA, the CDR3 is TGTGCCAGCAGCCGGGGAGGGACAACCTTGTACCAAGAGACCCAGTACTTC. It codes for CASSRGGTTLYQETQYF.

This clonotype occurred a few times. V gene TRBV20-1 combines with J gene TRBJ1-1; a weak D match, TRBD1 (6 bases). Germline V CDR1 and CDR2: DFQATT, SNEGSKA (reference sequence). The CDR3 extends over 14 amino acids. V lost 4 bases and J lost 2, with 14 bases in between. CDR3 in amino acids: CSAMDRIANTEAFF. CDR3 nucleotides: TGCAGTGCTATGGACAGAATAGCCAACACTGAAGCTTTCTTT.

The table lists this clonotype with many counts. This chain links TRBV5-4 with TRBJ1-1, with 7 nucleotides matching TRBD1. The germline gives CDR1 SGHNT, CDR2 YYREEE (reference sequence). Trimming cost V 0 bases and J 1 base; bases outside gene matches: 9. The CDR3 extends over 17 amino acids. The chain's CDR3 is CASSLGYRGRGNTEAFF. In DNA form, the CDR3 reads TGTGCCAGCAGCTTGGGCTACAGGGGAAGAGGGAACACTGAAGCTTTCTTT.

With respect to this clonotype: An end of the junction does not agree with germline; a read error may underlie this. The J gene is TRBJ2-1, the V gene TRBV7-3, with D possibly TRBD2 on 6 matching bases. The CDR3 has 15 residues. Germline CDR1 is SGHTA and CDR2 is FQGTGA. Here the CDR3 reads CASSLMGGSYNEQFF. CDR3 DNA sequence: TGTGCCAGCAGTTTAATGGGGGGCTCCTACAATGAGCAGTTCTTC.

This clonotype was detected only a few times. The rearrangement joins TRBV29-1 to TRBJ1-4, with D unclear. The V end lost 7 bases, the J end lost 7 bases, and 19 bases lay between the germline ends. This CDR3 is 14 amino acids long. Germline V gene sequence: CDR1 SQVTM, CDR2 ANQGSEA. The CDR3 reads CSATTRVGREKLFF. The CDR3 DNA reads TGCAGCGCCACGACAAGGGTAGGACGTGAAAAACTGTTTTTT.

The sample holds a few counts of this clonotype. The chain recombines TRBV5-6 with TRBJ2-2; possibly TRBD1 or TRBD2 for D (5 bases each). The CDR3 loop spans 13 amino acids. The germline CDR1 and CDR2 sequences are SGHDT and YYEEEE. V was pared by 4 bases and J by 3 bases, with 7 bases between. The CDR3 here is CASSTGHTGELFF. The CDR3 DNA reads as TGTGCCAGCAGCACGGGGCACACCGGGGAGCTGTTTTTT.

The V and J genes are TRBV15 and TRBJ2-5, with 7 bases fitting TRBD1. V was clipped by 4 bases and J by 3 bases; unmatched bases: 8. Germline CDR1 is LNHNV and CDR2 is YYDKDF (reference sequence). This CDR3 region has 15 residues. CDR3 in amino acids: CATSKYTGAEETQYF. DNA for the CDR3: TGTGCCACCAGCAAATATACAGGGGCAGAAGAGACCCAGTACTTC.

As for this clonotype: Mismatch with germline at one junction end may stem from a read error. DNA for the CDR3: TGTGCCAGCAGTGTTAGTGACTTCACCTACGGGCAGTACTTC. Protein product: CASSVSDFTYGQYF. The rearrangement uses TRBV2 and TRBJ2-7, with unresolved D. This CDR3 region has 14 residues. Germline lookup yields CDR1 SNHLY and CDR2 FYNNEI. Full variable domain (outside the CDR3, taken from reference TRBV2 and TRBJ2-7): EPEVTQTPSHQVTQMGQEVILRCVPISNHLYFYWYRQILGQKVEFLVSFYNNEISEKSEIFDDQFSVERPDGSNFTLKIRSTKLEDSAMYFCASSVSDFTYGQYFGPGTRLTVT.

This clonotype was observed many times. This chain joins TRBV2 and TRBJ1-2; a possible D gene is TRBD1 (6 bases). From germline, CDR1 is SNHLY and CDR2 FYNNEI. The CDR3 loop spans 14 amino acids. V was trimmed by 7 bases and J by 0 bases, leaving 12 bases between them. CDR3 sequence: CASTADSPNYGYTF. DNA of the CDR3: TGTGCCAGCACCGCGGACAGCCCTAACTATGGCTACACCTTC.

In its sample, this clonotype was seen many times. V is TRBV28 and J is TRBJ2-2, with 14 bases lining up with TRBD2. The CDR3 consists of 16 residues. Germline trimming cut 4 bases from V and 6 bases from J; bases unmatched to any gene: 4. The germline V gene encodes CDR1 MDHEN and CDR2 SYDVKM. The CDR3 DNA reads as TGTGCCAGCAGTTCTCCGGGACTAGCGGGAGCCGGGGAGCTGTTTTTT. Translating it yields CASSSPGLAGAGELFF.

As to this clonotype: Compared with germline, one end of the junction differs, possibly owing to a read error. The J gene is TRBJ1-2, the V gene TRBV12-3 or TRBV12-4; unclear D gene. This CDR3 is built from 11 residues. DNA for the CDR3: TGTGCCAGCAGGGGAACTTATGGCCACACCTTC. Its translation is CASRGTYGHTF.

This clonotype was seen many times. The genes are TRBV27 and TRBJ2-5; 13 bases line up with TRBD2. Germline assignment: CDR1 MNHEY and CDR2 SMNVEV (reference sequence). This CDR3 contains 20 residues. The ends lost 0 bases at V and 3 bases at J; junction bases unmatched: 13. CDR3 residues: CASSLSAALAGGPPEETQYF. The DNA for the CDR3 is TGTGCCAGCAGTTTATCGGCCGCACTAGCGGGAGGGCCCCCGGAAGAGACCCAGTACTTC.

This clonotype was recorded many times. The chain joins TRBV18 to TRBJ2-5; no clear D. The V gene's germline CDR1 is KGHSH and CDR2 LQKENI. This CDR3 comprises 13 residues. The ends were cut back, 3 bases at V and 3 bases at J, with 8 bases in the middle. The CDR3 spells CASSPRLEETQYF. CDR3 nucleotide sequence: TGTGCCAGCTCACCCCGGTTAGAAGAGACCCAGTACTTC. The whole variable domain, remainder taken from reference TRBV18 and TRBJ2-5, is NAGVMQNPRHLVRRRGQEARLRCSPMKGHSHVYWYRQLPEEGLKFMVYLQKENIIDESGMPKERFSAEFPKEGPSILRIQQVVRGDSAAYFCASSPRLEETQYFGPGTRLLVL.

The J gene is TRBJ2-5, the V gene TRBV27; 9 bases line up with TRBD2. Germline CDR1 MNHEY, CDR2 SMNVEV (reference sequence). V was pared by 2 bases and J by 3 bases, with 4 bases of the junction left unmatched. This CDR3 region has 15 residues. For the CDR3, the DNA is TGTGCCAGCAGTTTAAGCGGGAGGAGAGAAGAGACCCAGTACTTC. As protein: CASSLSGRREETQYF.

The CDR3, as DNA: TGTGCCAGCAGCCCACGACTAGCCCAGAAGGGTTCCTACGAGCAGTACTTC. Translating gives CASSPRLAQKGSYEQYF. The chain uses TRBV3-1 and TRBJ2-7; 7 nucleotides agree with TRBD2. Trimming cost V 4 bases and J 1 base; bases outside gene matches: 13. CDR3 length equals 17 residues. Germline assignment: CDR1 LGHDT and CDR2 YNNKEL (reference sequence).

This clonotype appeared a few times. The rearrangement joins TRBV7-8 to TRBJ1-3, with D unclear. The germline gives CDR1 SGHVS, CDR2 FQNEAQ. This CDR3 has 15 amino acids. V was shortened by 0 bases and J by 2 bases, with 8 bases between the two germline ends. CDR3 protein: CASSLAIGTGNTIYF. The CDR3 DNA reads as TGTGCCAGCAGCTTAGCAATCGGAACTGGAAACACCATATATTTT.

CDR3 sequence: CASSLGMVGNTQYF. CDR3 in DNA: TGTGCCAGCAGCCTGGGAATGGTCGGAAATACGCAGTATTTT. This rearrangement joins TRBV12-3 or TRBV12-4 to TRBJ2-3; D is unclear. The CDR3 sequence is 14 residues long. Between the trimmed V and J ends, which lost 6 bases and 7 bases, there was a span of 17 bases.

This clonotype was counted a few times. This chain joins TRBV6-1 and TRBJ1-3; 8 bases are shared with TRBD1. J gave up 0 bases and V 7 bases, and 5 bases lay outside the gene matches. CDR1 and CDR2 from the germline V gene are MNHNS and SASEGT. CDR3 size: 15 residues. The CDR3 sequence: CASTRTGISGNTIYF. As DNA, the CDR3 is TGTGCCAGCACTCGGACAGGGATCTCTGGAAACACCATATATTTT.

This clonotype was counted at least ten times. This chain uses TRBV28 with TRBJ2-7; 11 positions agree with TRBD1. J lost 5 bases, V lost 2 bases, and 5 bases had no gene match. The CDR3 is 15 amino acids. Germline V lookup: CDR1 MDHEN, CDR2 SYDVKM. The CDR3 coding sequence is TGTGCCAGCAGTTTAGGACAGGGGGCGCGGAACGAGCAGTACTTC. Protein sequence: CASSLGQGARNEQYF.

This clonotype was observed a handful of times. This chain connects TRBV7-8 to TRBJ2-2; D gene uncertain. V lost 4 bases and J lost 3, with 18 bases in between. CDR1 is SGHVS, CDR2 FQNEAQ, per germline. CDR3 size: 17 residues. CDR3 DNA: TGTGCCAGCAGCTGGATACTAACCCTCCCGGACACCGGGGAGCTGTTTTTT. As protein: CASSWILTLPDTGELFF.

This clonotype has just a few counts. Its ends do not fully match the called genes, so a read error is possible. The chain recombines TRBV4-1 with TRBJ1-5, with D possibly TRBD1 on 5 matching bases. The CDR3 runs 14 residues. From germline, CDR1 is MGHRA and CDR2 YSYEKL. DNA for the CDR3: TGTGCCAGCAGCCAAGTGGGGGAAGGTCAGCCCCAGCATTTT. Its translation: CASSQVGEGQPQHF.

The chain employs TRBV28 and TRBJ2-2; 7 bases are shared with TRBD2. V shed 8 bases and J 3 bases; nucleotides not matched to a gene: 3. Germline CDR1 MDHEN, CDR2 SYDVKM. The length of the CDR3 is 13 residues. This CDR3 is CASGGGHTGELFF. The CDR3 DNA is TGTGCCAGCGGGGGAGGGCACACCGGGGAGCTGTTTTTT.

Many counts were recorded for this clonotype. J is TRBJ1-1 and V is TRBV2; D is undetermined. The CDR3 covers 13 residues. Per the germline V gene, CDR1 is SNHLY and CDR2 is FYNNEI. Trimming cost V 1 base and J 5 bases, with 8 bases left between them. The CDR3 DNA follows: TGTGCCAGCAGTGAAGGGGCTTGGACTGAAGCTTTCTTT. Translation gives CASSEGAWTEAFF.

This rearrangement joins TRBV5-1 to TRBJ2-1; TRBD2 matches at 8 bases. Germline CDR1 reads SGHRS; CDR2 reads YFSETQ. The junction had 5 bases not matched to a gene; V was cut back by 4 bases and J by 5 bases. This CDR3 is built from 14 residues. CDR3: CASSPGGPHNEQFF. The CDR3 bases are TGCGCCAGCAGCCCGGGAGGGCCCCACAATGAGCAGTTCTTC.

In this sample, this clonotype turned up a few times. The J gene is TRBJ2-7, the V gene TRBV5-1, with D maybe TRBD1 (6 bases). CDR3 length: 14 amino acids. Germline CDR1 is SGHRS and CDR2 is YFSETQ. Deletions cut 3 bases from V and 3 bases from J, with 13 bases between. The CDR3 protein is CASSSATGVYEQYF. The CDR3 DNA reads as TGCGCCAGCAGCTCGGCGACAGGTGTCTACGAGCAGTACTTC.

CDR3 DNA sequence: TGTGCCAGCAGTCTCCGAGGGGTCGGGGCCAACGTCCTGACTTTC. Protein sequence: CASSLRGVGANVLTF. The V gene is TRBV7-9, the J gene TRBJ2-6; D is tentatively TRBD1 or TRBD2 (5 bases each). There are 15 residues in the CDR3. Deletions cut 6 bases from V and 4 bases from J, with 13 bases between. The germline CDR1 and CDR2 sequences are SEHNR and FQNEAQ (reference sequence).

This clonotype came up many times. The J gene is TRBJ2-2, the V gene TRBV6-1; 9 bases fit TRBD2. This CDR3 is 15 amino acids long. The ends lost 7 bases at V and 1 base at J; junction bases unmatched: 4. The V gene's germline CDR1 is MNHNS and CDR2 SASEGT. CDR3 sequence (DNA): TGTGCCAGCAACCCTAGCGGGAAGAACACCGGGGAGCTGTTTTTT. Protein sequence: CASNPSGKNTGELFF.